This is a list of T cell receptor beta chains from one sample in a study of blood T cells in healthy people across ages. From the 5' RACE reads, TCRdb called clonotypes with MiXCR, one entry per CDR3 protein. Altogether about 400,000 distinct CDR3 sequences are present, 52% being singletons, with the ten largest covering 51%. Sequencing was done on a sample of blood. The receptors were sampled from a man in his sixties in good health. The CDR3 runs from the conserved cysteine through the conserved F or W. The order of the fields is clone size, V gene, J gene, D gene, CDR3 DNA, CDR3 protein. A D gene is named only where the DNA matches it firmly. Expanded clones get a size class; other rows say once, few or many, or leave the size out.

NA,TRBV27,TRBJ2-3,TRBD2,TGTGCCAGCAGTTCAGTGACTAGCGGGTCTAGGCGGGGAGATACGCAGTATTTT,CASSSVTSGSRRGDTQYF
NA,TRBV5-1,TRBJ2-2,TRBD2,TGCGCCAGCAGCTGGCGGACTAGCGGTAACACCGGGGAGCTGTTTTTT,CASSWRTSGNTGELFF
once,TRBV24-1,TRBJ2-5,TRBD1,TGTGCCACCAGTGAAGCCGGGACAGTAGAGGAGACCCAGTACTTC,CATSEAGTVEETQYF
once,TRBV6-1,TRBJ2-7,TRBD2,TGTGCCAGCAGACAAGGGACTAGCGGAACCTACGAGCAGTACTTC,CASRQGTSGTYEQYF
NA,TRBV2,TRBJ2-7,TRBD2,TGTGCCAGCTTAGCGGGGACTAGGGCCTACGAGCAGTACTTC,CASLAGTRAYEQYF
NA,TRBV12-3/TRBV12-4,TRBJ2-1,NA,TGTGCCAGCAGCCCTAAAATAGCGGCCACCTACAATGAGCAGTTCTTC,CASSPKIAATYNEQFF
few,TRBV12-5,TRBJ2-7,NA,TGTGCTAGTGGTTTCGAGAGACGGGAGCAGTACTTC,CASGFERREQYF
many,TRBV12-3/TRBV12-4,TRBJ2-7,NA,TGTGCCAGCAGTTTTGGGGGAGCAACCTACGAGCAGTACTTC,CASSFGGATYEQYF
NA,TRBV20-1,TRBJ2-5,TRBD1,TGCAGTGCAATTGGGACAGCCCAAGAGACCCAGTACTTC,CSAIGTAQETQYF
few,TRBV6-2/TRBV6-3,TRBJ2-7,TRBD1,TGTGCCAGCCTGCGCTCACAGGGGGTTTACTACGAGCAGTACTTC,CASLRSQGVYYEQYF
NA,TRBV27,TRBJ2-3,NA,TGTGCCAGCATGGGTGTGCGGAGCACAGATACGCAGTATTTT,CASMGVRSTDTQYF